The 28 T cell receptor beta chains listed next were all sequenced from one sample in a study of HIV-infected patients and healthy controls (dated by TCRdb to the mid-2010s). Whole blood was used without fractionating the cells, so the repertoire represented all peripheral T cells without sorting. Receptor amplification or capture employed 5' RACE. TCRdb shows the sequencer as Illumina MiSeq. Reverse transcription of approximately 500 ng RNA was performed with SuperScript III using primers directed against the alpha and beta constant regions. Alpha and beta chain libraries were generated separately via chain-specific third strand synthesis with multiplexing indices. TCRdb redid the processing of the public reads, applying fastp at Q25 and MiXCR, and retained in-frame beta chains. CDR3 protein duplicates are merged, each entry listing the most common genes and DNA. This sample gives about 13,000 distinct CDR3 sequences in total; roughly 9.9% of them show up just once. Clones ranked in the top ten supply approximately 6.6% of the sample.

Specimen: blood. The source of these receptors is an adult in good health.

This chain links TRBV5-6 with TRBJ2-7; no clear D. V lost 0 bases and J 2 bases, leaving 6 bases between the germline ends. From germline, CDR1 is SGHDT and CDR2 YYEEEE. The CDR3 loop spans 13 amino acids. CDR3 sequence (DNA): TGTGCCAGCAGCTTGGCCGAAACCTACGAGCAGTACTTC. It codes for CASSLAETYEQYF.

Sample share makes this clonotype medium-sized (0.01 to 0.1%). The V gene is TRBV5-5, the J gene TRBJ2-3, with a weak D call TRBD1 (7 bases). Germline V gene lookup returns CDR1 SGHKS and CDR2 YYEKEE (reference sequence). The length of the CDR3 is 16 residues. V was clipped by 4 bases and J by 2 bases, with 17 bases between them. The CDR3 DNA sequence: TGTGCCAGCAGCGAAAACAGGGGAGGATACACAGATACGCAGTATTTT. It yields the protein CASSENRGGYTDTQYF.

This clonotype was found many times. The rearrangement links TRBV19 to TRBJ1-4; D might be TRBD1 (5 bases). The CDR3 length is 15 residues. From germline, CDR1 is LNHDA and CDR2 SQIVND (reference sequence). Trimming took off 5 bases at V and 0 bases at J, with 10 bases between the two ends. The CDR3 loop is CASSLGPSTNEKLFF. In nucleotides, the CDR3 is TGTGCCAGTAGTTTGGGGCCTTCAACTAATGAAAAACTGTTTTTT.

This clonotype was detected many times. The rearrangement links TRBV3-1 to TRBJ2-2; the match to TRBD2 covers 12 bases. The CDR3 has 19 amino acids. The ends lost 0 bases at V and 2 bases at J; junction bases unmatched: 7. CDR1 is LGHDT and CDR2 is YNNKEL in the germline V gene (reference sequence). The CDR3 here is CASSQDPLAGGINTGELFF. The DNA of the CDR3 is TGTGCCAGCAGCCAAGACCCTCTAGCGGGGGGGATAAACACCGGGGAGCTGTTTTTT.

This clonotype ranks as medium-sized. This chain links TRBV9 with TRBJ1-6, with D possibly matching TRBD1 (6 bases). This CDR3 region has 19 residues. The germline V gene encodes CDR1 SGDLS and CDR2 YYNGEE. V lost 2 bases and J lost 5, with 23 bases in between. The CDR3 reads CASSVPTGDKPLDNSPLHF. The CDR3 DNA follows: TGTGCCAGCAGCGTCCCCACTGGGGACAAACCCCTTGATAATTCACCCCTCCACTTT.

The genes are TRBV3-1 and TRBJ2-2; TRBD1 is a possible D gene (5 bases). The CDR3 has 15 residues. Germline V gene data show CDR1 as LGHDT and CDR2 as YNNKEL (reference sequence). V was trimmed by 6 bases and J by 1 base, leaving 12 bases between them. The CDR3 region has the DNA TGTGCCAGCAGTTCCAGGGCCAAGAACACCGGGGAGCTGTTTTTT. Translated: CASSSRAKNTGELFF.

Many counts were recorded for this clonotype. The chain links TRBV5-1 to TRBJ2-3; unclear D gene. The germline V and J ends were trimmed by 5 bases and 0 bases, with 10 bases remaining between them. CDR3 size: 14 residues. Germline V gene lookup returns CDR1 SGHRS and CDR2 YFSETQ. CDR3 sequence (DNA): TGCGCCAGCAGGGATGGACCTAGCACAGATACGCAGTATTTT. Amino acid sequence: CASRDGPSTDTQYF.

This clonotype was picked up a small number of times. This rearrangement joins TRBV18 to TRBJ1-4; possible D gene TRBD1, 5 bases. Germline V gene data show CDR1 as KGHSH and CDR2 as LQKENI. The CDR3 runs to 16 residues. V lost 2 bases and J 0 bases, leaving 10 bases between the germline ends. The CDR3 DNA sequence: TGTGCCAGCTCACCAACGGACACTTCAACTAATGAAAAACTGTTTTTT. As protein: CASSPTDTSTNEKLFF.

There are a few counts of this clonotype. This chain uses TRBV7-3 with TRBJ1-2; 7 positions match TRBD1. The J segment lost 2 bases and the V segment lost 5 bases, leaving 11 bases of the junction unmatched. CDR1 and CDR2 (germline): SGHTA, FQGTGA. This CDR3 is built from 16 residues. The CDR3 here is CASSRGGTAENYGYTF. CDR3 nucleotides: TGTGCCAGCAGCAGGGGGGGGACAGCAGAAAACTATGGCTACACCTTC.

The chain links TRBV29-1 to TRBJ2-1; TRBD1 agrees at 9 bases. The junction had 7 bases not matched to a gene; V was cut back by 1 base and J by 6 bases. Germline V lookup: CDR1 SQVTM, CDR2 ANQGSEA. This CDR3 spans 15 amino acids. CDR3 nucleotides: TGCAGCGTTGAAGGACCGGACAGGGGCTTCAATGAGCAGTTCTTC. It encodes CSVEGPDRGFNEQFF.

This clonotype is medium-sized. The V gene is TRBV6-6, the J gene TRBJ1-1; D is perhaps TRBD1 (5 bases). Trimming removed 6 bases from V and 5 bases from J, with 19 bases in between. The CDR3 spans 15 residues. Germline CDR1 reads MNHNY; CDR2 reads SVGAGI (reference sequence). The CDR3 reads CASSSIRTLSTEAFF. The CDR3, as DNA: TGTGCCAGCAGCTCAATTCGGACACTAAGTACTGAAGCTTTCTTT.

This clonotype ranks as medium-sized. The genes are TRBV7-9 and TRBJ2-3; the match to TRBD1 covers 8 bases. The CDR3 sequence is 16 residues long. The ends lost 2 bases at V and 5 bases at J; junction bases unmatched: 9. Germline V CDR1 and CDR2: SEHNR, FQNEAQ (reference sequence). Written as DNA, the CDR3 is TGTGCCAGCAGCTTATCACCCGGGACAGGAGGAGATACGCAGTATTTT. Residues: CASSLSPGTGGDTQYF.

The V call is TRBV20-1, the J call TRBJ2-7; 7 bases agree with TRBD1. Looked up from germline, CDR1 is DFQATT and CDR2 is SNEGSKA (reference sequence). V trimming: 7 bases; J trimming: 3 bases; junction bases outside the gene matches: 12. The length of the CDR3 is 14 residues. CDR3 region: CSGTRQGLGYEQYF. In DNA, the CDR3 is TGCAGTGGGACCCGACAGGGCCTGGGCTACGAGCAGTACTTC.

This clonotype was picked up many times. The rearrangement joins TRBV20-1 to TRBJ1-2; D call uncertain. The germline V gene encodes CDR1 DFQATT and CDR2 SNEGSKA (reference sequence). V lost 3 bases and J lost 2, with 10 bases in between. This CDR3 spans 13 amino acids. The CDR3 coding sequence is TGCAGTGCTAGGTCCGAACAGAACTATGGCTACACCTTC. Its protein is CSARSEQNYGYTF.

In this sample, this clonotype turned up many times. Here the CDR3 DNA reads TGTGCCAGCTCACCAGGGGGTTCTTGGCCCCAGCATTTT. It is translated as CASSPGGSWPQHF. V usage is TRBV18 and J usage is TRBJ1-5; tentatively, D is TRBD1 (5 bases). The CDR3 contains 13 residues. Germline V gene data show CDR1 as KGHSH and CDR2 as LQKENI. Deletions cut 2 bases from V and 9 bases from J, with 11 bases between.

V is TRBV28 and J is TRBJ2-3; 8 nucleotides align to TRBD2. J lost 1 base, V lost 6 bases, and 6 bases had no gene match. The CDR3 has 15 amino acids. The germline V gene has CDR1 MDHEN and CDR2 SYDVKM. CDR3: CASSSGGSRTDTQYF. CDR3 bases: TGTGCCAGCAGCTCGGGGGGGTCTCGCACAGATACGCAGTATTTT.

This clonotype was observed at least ten times. V is TRBV18 and J is TRBJ2-6; D possibly corresponds to TRBD2 (6 bases). In germline, CDR1 is KGHSH, CDR2 LQKENI. The germline V and J ends were trimmed by 6 bases and 0 bases, with 27 bases remaining between them. The CDR3 has 21 amino acids. CDR3 nucleotides: TGTGCCAGCTCGCCCCCCTTACTGGGCGGGACTCACGGCTCTGGGGCCAACGTCCTGACTTTC. It encodes CASSPPLLGGTHGSGANVLTF. Full variable domain (remainder filled in from reference TRBV18 and TRBJ2-6): NAGVMQNPRHLVRRRGQEARLRCSPMKGHSHVYWYRQLPEEGLKFMVYLQKENIIDESGMPKERFSAEFPKEGPSILRIQQVVRGDSAAYFCASSPPLLGGTHGSGANVLTFGAGSRLTVL.

By sample fraction, this clonotype is medium-sized. CDR3 nucleotide sequence: TGCGCCAGCAGTGAGAGCTACAATGAGCAGTTCTTC. It yields the protein CASSESYNEQFF. The J gene is TRBJ2-1, the V gene TRBV10-2; D is uncertain. Trimming pared 2 bases from V and 3 bases from J, leaving 2 bases between. CDR1 and CDR2 (germline): WSHSY, SAAADI. The CDR3 is 12 residues long.

This clonotype was found many times. The chain links TRBV7-9 to TRBJ2-7, with 11 bases that match TRBD1. V lost 2 bases to trimming and J lost 3 bases; unmatched junction nucleotides: 3. CDR1 and CDR2 from the germline V gene are SEHNR and FQNEAQ (reference sequence). The CDR3 has 15 amino acids. The CDR3 nucleotides read TGTGCCAGCAGCTTACCGGGACAGGGGGTCTACGAGCAGTACTTC. Its protein product is CASSLPGQGVYEQYF.

This clonotype has at least ten counts. The J gene is TRBJ2-1, the V gene TRBV11-3, with 10 nucleotides matching TRBD2. This CDR3 has 15 residues. Germline loops: CDR1 SGHNT, CDR2 YENEEA. J was trimmed by 4 bases and V by 5 bases; bases with no gene match: 5. The CDR3 nucleotides are TGTGCCAGCAGCGATAGCGGGGGGACTTACAATGAGCAGTTCTTC. This encodes CASSDSGGTYNEQFF.

The chain combines TRBV2 with TRBJ1-1; D gene unclear. The CDR3 has 14 residues. V shed 4 bases and J shed 0 bases, with 9 bases lying between them. Germline V gene sequence: CDR1 SNHLY, CDR2 FYNNEI. The CDR3 DNA sequence: TGTGCCAGCAGTGTTATCTCAGTGAACACTGAAGCTTTCTTT. It specifies CASSVISVNTEAFF.

This clonotype came up a few times. The chain carries TRBV6-2 or TRBV6-3 and TRBJ2-1; perhaps TRBD2 as D (6 bases). There are 16 residues in the CDR3. Germline CDR1 reads MNHEY; CDR2 reads SVGEGT. The V end lost 4 bases, the J end lost 7 bases, and 20 bases lay between the germline ends. The CDR3 nucleotides read TGTGCCAGCAGTTCCTTTCGGGGGACCCCGGGAAATGAGCAGTTCTTC. Translating it yields CASSSFRGTPGNEQFF.

By share, this clonotype ranks as medium-sized (0.01 to 0.1%). The V and J genes are TRBV6-1 and TRBJ1-1; possible D gene TRBD1, 5 bases. This CDR3 has 13 amino acids. The germline gives CDR1 MNHNS, CDR2 SASEGT. Trimming left V 0 bases short and J 11 bases short, with 13 bases between. The DNA of the CDR3 is TGTGCCAGCAGTGAAGCGGGACGGGGGTCGGCTTTCTTT. Encoded protein: CASSEAGRGSAFF.

This clonotype was seen a handful of times. J is TRBJ2-7 and V is TRBV29-1, with a possible D match to TRBD1 (5 bases). Germline V gives CDR1 SQVTM, CDR2 ANQGSEA. The V end lost 4 bases, the J end lost 2 bases, and 9 bases lay between the germline ends. This CDR3 is 12 amino acids long. CDR3 DNA sequence: TGCAGCGTTGCCGCAGGGCCCTACGAGCAGTACTTC. The encoded protein is CSVAAGPYEQYF.

In this sample, this clonotype turned up many times. The chain has TRBV28 and TRBJ2-7, with 7 bases identical to TRBD2. Unmatched junction bases numbered 12, after V lost 7 bases and J lost 6 bases. The germline V gene has CDR1 MDHEN and CDR2 SYDVKM. The CDR3 runs to 14 residues. The CDR3 loop is CASKRGGSSAEQYF. DNA for the CDR3: TGTGCCAGCAAAAGGGGAGGGTCTAGCGCCGAGCAGTACTTC.

This clonotype is categorized as medium-sized. The genes are TRBV7-9 and TRBJ1-3; the D is unclear. CDR3 length: 14 residues. Trimming shortened V by 1 base and J by 1 base, and 5 bases separated the two germline ends. Per the germline V gene, CDR1 is SEHNR and CDR2 is FQNEAQ (reference sequence). CDR3 protein: CASSLGGSGNTIYF. DNA of the CDR3: TGTGCCAGCAGCTTAGGAGGGTCTGGAAACACCATATATTTT.

In this sample, this clonotype is medium-sized. The chain links TRBV5-6 to TRBJ1-2; D is ambiguous. The CDR3 is made up of 12 amino acids. V lost 0 bases, J lost 8 bases, and 8 bases lay in between. Looked up from germline, CDR1 is SGHDT and CDR2 is YYEEEE. The CDR3: CASSLDSRGYTF. Here the CDR3 DNA reads TGTGCCAGCAGCTTGGATTCCAGGGGCTACACCTTC.

V usage is TRBV2 and J usage is TRBJ2-3; 8 bases agree with TRBD2. From germline, CDR1 is SNHLY and CDR2 FYNNEI. J was trimmed by 0 bases and V by 1 base; bases with no gene match: 0. There are 15 residues in the CDR3. The CDR3 coding sequence is TGTGCCAGCAGTGAAGGGACTAGCAGCACAGATACGCAGTATTTT. It yields the protein CASSEGTSSTDTQYF. Full variable domain (outside the CDR3, taken from reference TRBV2 and TRBJ2-3): EPEVTQTPSHQVTQMGQEVILRCVPISNHLYFYWYRQILGQKVEFLVSFYNNEISEKSEIFDDQFSVERPDGSNFTLKIRSTKLEDSAMYFCASSEGTSSTDTQYFGPGTRLTVL.